Presented here are 20 T cell receptor beta chains from one specimen sequenced in a study of circulating tumor DNA in untreated peripheral T-cell lymphoma. TCRdb's copy holds only in-frame clones and misses some; the assay was immunoSEQ multiplex PCR. The sample shows roughly 8,600 clones, 80% to 85% of them seen only once. The sequencing input was tumor tissue. The origin of the receptors is a human donor with peripheral T-cell lymphoma.

This sequence joins TRBV30 and TRBJ1-6; maybe TRBD1 (6 bases). Germline loops: CDR1 GTSNPN, CDR2 SVGIG (reference sequence). The length of the CDR3 is 20 residues. V dropped 3 bases and J dropped 0 bases, with 24 bases sitting between them. The CDR3 DNA follows: TGTGCCTGGAGCCATAAAGGTGGGACATCGAGGGGCTCCTATAATTCACCCCTCCACTTT. Encoded protein: CAWSHKGGTSRGSYNSPLHF. The variable domain in full, completed from reference TRBV30 and TRBJ1-6, reads SQTIHQWPATLVQPVGSPLSLECTVEGTSNPNLYWYRQAAGRGLQLLFYSVGIGQISSEVPQNLSASRPQDRQFILSSKKLLLSDSGFYLCAWSHKGGTSRGSYNSPLHFGNGTRLTVT.

The J gene is TRBJ2-7, the V gene TRBV6-8; possible D gene TRBD1, 6 bases. Germline loops: CDR1 MNHGY, CDR2 SAAAGT. V was shortened by 9 bases and J by 4 bases, with 19 bases between the two germline ends. This CDR3 contains 14 residues. CDR3 in amino acids: CASSHGSGAYEQYF. DNA of the CDR3: TGTGCCAGTTCGCATGGGTCAGGGGCTTACGAGCAGTACTTC.

The V gene is TRBV15, the J gene TRBJ1-5; D is ambiguous. The germline V gene encodes CDR1 LNHNV and CDR2 YYDKDF (reference sequence). This CDR3 is 15 amino acids long. Between the trimmed V and J ends, which lost 1 base and 2 bases, there was a span of 9 bases. CDR3 nucleotides: TGTGCCACCAGCAGAGTCACGGGCGGCAATCAGCCCCAGCATTTT. It translates to CATSRVTGGNQPQHF.

This clone has only one observation. The gene calls are TRBV29-1 and TRBJ1-3, with a possible D match to TRBD1 (6 bases). Looked up from germline, CDR1 is SQVTM and CDR2 is ANQGSEA. V lost 3 bases, J lost 4 bases, and 13 bases lay in between. The CDR3 has 14 amino acids. The CDR3 region has the DNA TGCAGCGTTGATCCACAGGGCCGCGGAAACACCATATATTTT. It translates to CSVDPQGRGNTIYF.

This clone has only one observation. The rearrangement links TRBV6-8 to TRBJ2-1; 7 nucleotides align to TRBD1. This CDR3 region has 14 residues. Germline V CDR1 and CDR2: MNHGY, SAAAGT. Trimming removed 7 bases from V and 7 bases from J; junction bases left unmatched: 10. The CDR3 here is CASTSGTAPNEQFF. The CDR3, as DNA: TGTGCCAGCACCTCCGGGACAGCGCCGAATGAGCAGTTCTTC.

V gene TRBV29-1 combines with J gene TRBJ1-2, with 8 nucleotides matching TRBD1. The germline V gene encodes CDR1 SQVTM and CDR2 ANQGSEA. The CDR3 totals 15 residues. The ends lost 1 base at V and 4 bases at J; junction bases unmatched: 8. The CDR3 DNA sequence: TGCAGCGTTGAAGTCTGGCAGGGGGCTGGCTATGGCTACACCTTC. Translating gives CSVEVWQGAGYGYTF.

The V and J genes are TRBV30 and TRBJ1-1, with 7 bases that match TRBD1. This CDR3 is built from 11 residues. Losses at the gene ends were 3 bases for V and 8 bases for J; bases not matched to a gene: 3. Germline-derived CDR1 and CDR2 are GTSNPN and SVGIG (reference sequence). The CDR3 loop is CAWSRTGEAFF. DNA for the CDR3: TGTGCCTGGAGCCGGACAGGAGAAGCTTTCTTT. The full variable domain, with the rest looked up from reference TRBV30 and TRBJ1-1, is SQTIHQWPATLVQPVGSPLSLECTVEGTSNPNLYWYRQAAGRGLQLLFYSVGIGQISSEVPQNLSASRPQDRQFILSSKKLLLSDSGFYLCAWSRTGEAFFGQGTRLTVV.

This chain joins TRBV5-1 and TRBJ1-4; D might be TRBD1 (6 bases). The germline V and J ends were trimmed by 2 bases and 3 bases, with 8 bases remaining between them. The length of the CDR3 is 14 residues. From germline, CDR1 is SGHRS and CDR2 YFSETQ. The CDR3 DNA is TGCGCCAGCAGCTTACAGGGTCCTAATGAAAAACTGTTTTTT. This translates into CASSLQGPNEKLFF.

J is TRBJ1-5 and V is TRBV11-3; D is perhaps TRBD1 (5 bases). The CDR3 totals 16 residues. The V gene lost 3 bases and the J gene lost 1 base, with 13 bases spanning the gap. The germline V gene has CDR1 SGHNT and CDR2 YENEEA. The CDR3 loop is CASSFQAGTSNQPQHF. Here the CDR3 DNA reads TGTGCCAGCAGCTTCCAGGCGGGGACCAGCAATCAGCCCCAGCATTTT.

This clone turned up a few times. V gene TRBV29-1 combines with J gene TRBJ2-7, with D tentatively TRBD1 or TRBD2 (5 bases each). The CDR3 has 12 residues. Trimming shortened V by 7 bases and J by 0 bases, and 10 bases separated the two germline ends. Germline assignment: CDR1 SQVTM and CDR2 ANQGSEA. CDR3 in DNA: TGCAGCGCTCTGGGACGCTCCTACGAGCAGTACTTC. Amino acid sequence: CSALGRSYEQYF.

This chain connects TRBV30 to TRBJ1-1; D ambiguous. CDR1 is GTSNPN and CDR2 is SVGIG in the germline V gene (reference sequence). The CDR3 spans 13 residues. Trimming stripped 3 bases from V and 4 bases from J, with 12 bases between. For the CDR3, the DNA is TGTGCCTGGAGCGTCCGAGGAGTCACTGAAGCTTTCTTT. Translation gives CAWSVRGVTEAFF.

The chain carries TRBV30 and TRBJ2-5; 11 bases are shared with TRBD2. There are 13 residues in the CDR3. Trimming removed 5 bases from V and 5 bases from J; junction bases left unmatched: 4. Germline V CDR1 and CDR2: GTSNPN, SVGIG (reference sequence). The CDR3 is CAWRTSGWETQYF. The CDR3 region has the DNA TGTGCCTGGCGGACTAGCGGGTGGGAGACCCAGTACTTC.

The chain employs TRBV4-1 and TRBJ1-6; maybe TRBD1 (5 bases). The CDR3 spans 17 residues. Germline loops: CDR1 MGHRA, CDR2 YSYEKL. Between the trimmed V and J ends, which lost 7 bases and 1 base, there was a span of 17 bases. CDR3 DNA: TGCGCCAGCAACCTGGGATTAGAGGGGTCCTATAATTCACCCCTCCACTTT. Translated, it gives CASNLGLEGSYNSPLHF.

The chain carries TRBV6-8 and TRBJ1-1; no clear D. This CDR3 has 12 amino acids. Trimming left V 6 bases short and J 9 bases short, with 14 bases between. CDR1 and CDR2 from the germline V gene are MNHGY and SAAAGT. The CDR3 nucleotides read TGTGCCAGCAGCCCTGGAGCGGTGAAAGCTTTCTTT. This encodes CASSPGAVKAFF.

V usage is TRBV11-3 and J usage is TRBJ2-3, with D perhaps matching TRBD2 (6 bases). CDR1 and CDR2 from the germline V gene are SGHNT and YENEEA. CDR3 length: 15 amino acids. V dropped 2 bases and J dropped 2 bases, with 11 bases sitting between them. CDR3 sequence reads: CASSLFTGVTDTQYF. CDR3 nucleotide sequence: TGTGCCAGCAGCTTATTCACGGGGGTCACAGATACGCAGTATTTT.

This clone was seen only a few times. The V gene is TRBV10-2, the J gene TRBJ2-1; 9 bases fit TRBD2. The CDR3 length is 17 residues. The ends lost 5 bases at V and 2 bases at J; junction bases unmatched: 10. Looked up from germline, CDR1 is WSHSY and CDR2 is SAAADI. The CDR3 sequence is CASSTTSGGITYNEQFF. Written as DNA, the CDR3 is TGCGCCAGCAGTACAACCAGCGGGGGGATCACCTACAATGAGCAGTTCTTC.

V is TRBV29-1 and J is TRBJ2-7, with D possibly matching TRBD1 (7 bases). The CDR3 runs to 14 residues. Trimming left V 1 base short and J 7 bases short, with 17 bases between. Germline CDR1 and CDR2: SQVTM and ANQGSEA. CDR3 DNA: TGCAGCGTTGAAGTCAGGGGGGTTGCAGGGGAGCAGTACTTC. It specifies CSVEVRGVAGEQYF.

V and J are TRBV30 and TRBJ2-7; D unclear. The V gene lost 2 bases and the J gene lost 1 base, with 12 bases spanning the gap. Germline CDR1 and CDR2: GTSNPN and SVGIG (reference sequence). The CDR3 has 14 amino acids. The CDR3 is CAWSIDYNSYEQYF. The CDR3 DNA reads as TGTGCCTGGAGTATTGATTATAATTCCTACGAGCAGTACTTC.

The chain uses TRBV19 and TRBJ1-1; weak D call: TRBD1 (6 bases). The CDR3 is 11 residues long. Germline-derived CDR1 and CDR2 are LNHDA and SQIVND (reference sequence). Trimming left V 6 bases short and J 7 bases short, with 9 bases between. The CDR3 DNA reads TGTGCCAGTAGGCAGGGGTTTGAAGCTTTCTTT. Its translation: CASRQGFEAFF. The whole variable domain, remainder taken from reference TRBV19 and TRBJ1-1, is DGGITQSPKYLFRKEGQNVTLSCEQNLNHDAMYWYRQDPGQGLRLIYYSQIVNDFQKGDIAEGYSVSREKKESFPLTVTSAQKNPTAFYLCASRQGFEAFFGQGTRLTVV.

J is TRBJ1-5 and V is TRBV1; the D segment call TRBD1 is taken from the table without a DNA check. TRBV1 represents a pseudogene. The CDR3 sequence is 15 residues long. CDR3 sequence: CASSQGTGGGQPQHF. Written as DNA, the CDR3 is TGCGCCAGCAGCCAGGGGACAGGGGGCGGCCAGCCCCAGCATTTT.